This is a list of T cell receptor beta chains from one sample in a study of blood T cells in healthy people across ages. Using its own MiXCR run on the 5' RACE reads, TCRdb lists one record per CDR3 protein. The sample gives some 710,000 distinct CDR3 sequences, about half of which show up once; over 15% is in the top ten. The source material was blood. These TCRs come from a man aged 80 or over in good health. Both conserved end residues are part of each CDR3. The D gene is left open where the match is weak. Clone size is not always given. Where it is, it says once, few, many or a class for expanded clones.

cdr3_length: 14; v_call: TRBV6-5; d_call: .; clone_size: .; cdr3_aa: CASSYGENAGELFF
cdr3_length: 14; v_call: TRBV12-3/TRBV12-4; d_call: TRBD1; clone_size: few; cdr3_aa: CASASTGLNTEAFF
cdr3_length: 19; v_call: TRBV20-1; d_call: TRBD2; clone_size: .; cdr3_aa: CSARGLAGPSRVFSYEQYF
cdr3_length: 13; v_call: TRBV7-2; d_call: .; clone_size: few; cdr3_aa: CASSLRTRPIAFF
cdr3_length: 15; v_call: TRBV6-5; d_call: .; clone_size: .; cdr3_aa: CASSPGTRTIGELFF
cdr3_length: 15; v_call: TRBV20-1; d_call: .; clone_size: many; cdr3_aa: CSARSGAGDADTQYF
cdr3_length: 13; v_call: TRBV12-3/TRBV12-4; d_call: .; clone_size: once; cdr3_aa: CASSFSFLYEQYF
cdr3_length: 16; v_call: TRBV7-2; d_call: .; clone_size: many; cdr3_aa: CASSSTPGLPTDTQYF
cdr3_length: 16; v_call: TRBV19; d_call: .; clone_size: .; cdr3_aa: CASSKSGAGSYNEQFF
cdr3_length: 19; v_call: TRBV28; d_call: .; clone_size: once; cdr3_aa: CASRNWGRPSERPYNEQYF
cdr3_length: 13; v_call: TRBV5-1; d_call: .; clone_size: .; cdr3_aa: CASSPQGNEKLFF
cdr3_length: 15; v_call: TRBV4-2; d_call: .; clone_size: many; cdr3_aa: CASSQERQNTGELFF
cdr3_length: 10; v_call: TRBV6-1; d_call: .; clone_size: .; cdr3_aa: CASSERVQYF
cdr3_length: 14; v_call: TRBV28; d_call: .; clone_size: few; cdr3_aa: CASSTTGTQETQYF
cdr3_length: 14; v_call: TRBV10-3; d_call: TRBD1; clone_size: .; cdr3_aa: CATSLDRDSYEQYF
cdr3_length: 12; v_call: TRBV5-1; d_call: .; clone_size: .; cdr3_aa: CASREGTGELFF
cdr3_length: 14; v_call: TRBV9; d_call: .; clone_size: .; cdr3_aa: CASSVAPGLREQYF
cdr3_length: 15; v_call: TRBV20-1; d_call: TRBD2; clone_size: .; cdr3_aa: CSARGGGGTYNEQFF
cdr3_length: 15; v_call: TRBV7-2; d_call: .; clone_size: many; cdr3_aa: CASSLVSGGTDTQYF
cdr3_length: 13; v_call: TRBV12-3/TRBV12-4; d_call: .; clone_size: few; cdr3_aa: CASSSAQNTEAFF
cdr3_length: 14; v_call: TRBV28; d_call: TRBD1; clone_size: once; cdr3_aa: CASSTTGAKRIQYF
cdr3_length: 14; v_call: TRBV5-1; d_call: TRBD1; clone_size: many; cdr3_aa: CASRMGTVKETQYF
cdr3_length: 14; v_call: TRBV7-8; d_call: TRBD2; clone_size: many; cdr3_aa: CASSLVSGTYEQYF
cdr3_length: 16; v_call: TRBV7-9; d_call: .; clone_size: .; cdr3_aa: CASSPRERPEGETQYF
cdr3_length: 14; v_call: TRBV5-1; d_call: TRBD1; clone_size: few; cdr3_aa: CASSRWTGAIEQYF
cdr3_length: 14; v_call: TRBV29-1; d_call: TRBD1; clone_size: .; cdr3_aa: CSALWWDRYNEQFF
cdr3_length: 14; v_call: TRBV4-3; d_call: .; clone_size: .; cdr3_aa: CASSELWSGHEQYF
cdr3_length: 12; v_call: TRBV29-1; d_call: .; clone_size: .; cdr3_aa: CSVEWGKDEQFF
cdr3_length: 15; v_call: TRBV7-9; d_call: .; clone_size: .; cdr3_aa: CASSPESWGNEKLFF
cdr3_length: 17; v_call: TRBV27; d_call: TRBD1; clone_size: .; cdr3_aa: CASSLSRTGGLENEQFF
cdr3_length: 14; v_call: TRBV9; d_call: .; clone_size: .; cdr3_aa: CASSVELPTDTQYF
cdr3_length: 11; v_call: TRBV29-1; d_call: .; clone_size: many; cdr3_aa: CSVERNREAFF
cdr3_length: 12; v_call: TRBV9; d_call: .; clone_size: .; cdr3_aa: CASSAHRDGYTF
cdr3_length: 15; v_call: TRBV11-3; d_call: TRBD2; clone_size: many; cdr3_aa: CASSLGSGSHNEQFF
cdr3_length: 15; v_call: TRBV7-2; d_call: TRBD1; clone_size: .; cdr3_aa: CAGSPGTGGTYEQYF
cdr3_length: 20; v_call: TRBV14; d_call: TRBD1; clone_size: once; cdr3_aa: CASSQGRLQGQNLMNTEAFF
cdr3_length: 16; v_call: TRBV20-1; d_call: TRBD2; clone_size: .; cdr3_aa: CSASGAGGGGRKEQFF
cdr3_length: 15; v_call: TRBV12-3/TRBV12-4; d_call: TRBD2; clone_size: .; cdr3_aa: CASSDSGRAFGEQYF
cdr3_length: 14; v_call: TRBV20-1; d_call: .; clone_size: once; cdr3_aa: CSAPTAFSYNEQFF
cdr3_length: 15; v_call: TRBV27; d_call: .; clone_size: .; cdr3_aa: CASSSRPGPSYEQYF
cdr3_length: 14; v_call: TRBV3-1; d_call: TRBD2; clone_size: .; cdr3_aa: CASSQGGRGGELFF
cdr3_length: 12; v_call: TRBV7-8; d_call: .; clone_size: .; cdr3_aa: CASRDTQETQYF